This T cell receptor beta chain originates from a study of shared clonotypes between healthy human individuals. Clones were sequenced by immunoSEQ multiplex PCR, and TCRdb holds only the in-frame ones, with some missing. The profile shows 2 million to 2.5 million clones, approximately 93% of them singletons. This CDR3 is 12 amino acids long. The V gene's germline CDR1 is ENHRY and CDR2 SYGVKD. V lost 3 bases, J lost 3 bases, and 3 bases lay in between. The sequence was collected from a man younger than 35 in good health. Some clones in this sample may be carry-over from other donors' samples. The chain links TRBV10-3 to TRBJ2-1; no definite D call. Sequencing was performed on naive CD4+ T cells from PBMCs. Subset denoted: CD45RA+ positively selected. CDR3 protein: CAISDGYNEQFF. CDR3 in DNA: TGTGCCATCAGTGACGGCTACAATGAGCAGTTCTTC.